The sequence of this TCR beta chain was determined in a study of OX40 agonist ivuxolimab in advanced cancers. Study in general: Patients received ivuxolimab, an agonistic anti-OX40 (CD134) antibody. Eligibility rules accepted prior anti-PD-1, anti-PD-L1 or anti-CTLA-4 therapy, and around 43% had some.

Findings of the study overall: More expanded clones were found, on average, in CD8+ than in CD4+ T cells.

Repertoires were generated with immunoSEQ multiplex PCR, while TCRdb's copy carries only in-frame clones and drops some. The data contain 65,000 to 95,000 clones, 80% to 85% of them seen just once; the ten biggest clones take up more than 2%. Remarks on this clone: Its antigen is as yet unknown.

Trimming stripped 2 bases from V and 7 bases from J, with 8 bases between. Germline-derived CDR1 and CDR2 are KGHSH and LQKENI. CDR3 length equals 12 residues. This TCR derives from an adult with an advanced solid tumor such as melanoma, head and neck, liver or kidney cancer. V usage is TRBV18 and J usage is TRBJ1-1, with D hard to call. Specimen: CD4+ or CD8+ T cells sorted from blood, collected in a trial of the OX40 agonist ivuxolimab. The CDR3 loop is CASSPYLGEAFF. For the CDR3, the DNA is TGTGCCAGCTCACCATATCTGGGTGAAGCTTTCTTT.